This T cell receptor beta chain is from a study of OX40 agonist ivuxolimab in advanced cancers. With regard to the full study: The costimulatory receptor OX40 (CD134) was targeted by ivuxolimab, a fully human IgG2 agonistic monoclonal antibody. Intravenous ivuxolimab was administered to patients every 2 weeks at six dose levels: 0.01, 0.1, 0.3, 1.5, 3 and 10 mg/kg. Among the roughly 50 dose-escalation patients, 19 had hepatocellular carcinoma, 15 or so melanoma, 9 renal cell carcinoma and 9 head and neck cancer. In the dose-escalation cohort, over 65% of patients were male, and the mean age was roughly 60 years, with a range of roughly 20 to 85. Prior anti-PD-1, anti-PD-L1 or anti-CTLA-4 therapy was permitted, and checkpoint inhibitors had been received by more than 35% of dose-escalation patients. Three dose-escalation patients achieved partial responses, one with hepatocellular carcinoma and two with cutaneous melanoma. Peripheral TCRbeta sequencing was intended to test whether TCR sequence diversity was altered and clonal T-cell expansion was caused by ivuxolimab. The paper describes the monotherapy dose-escalation part (N ≈ 49 patients) of the phase I trial of ivuxolimab. General conclusions and limits of the study: In partial responders in the 0.1-3.0 mg/kg groups, normalized peripheral clonal expansion was found to be among the lowest, especially among CD8+ T cells. Low levels of normalized T-cell clonal expansion were also seen in some nonresponding patients. At doses of 0.1 to 3.0 mg/kg, clonal expansion of both CD4+ and CD8+ T cells in blood was seen between baseline and week 6. The antigen specificity of the peripheral T cells that underwent clonal expansion was not determined. After ivuxolimab, more expanded clones were found on average in CD8+ T cells than in CD4+ T cells.

Per the germline V gene, LGHNA is the CDR1 and YNFKEQ is the CDR2. Spanning cysteine to phenylalanine, the CDR3 consists of 18 amino acids. The kept DNA is CDR3 alone, 54 bases in frame from the first base. Here V drops 1 base and J drops 10 bases, and the junction holds 13 bases not matched to any gene. This clone was observed once. Its antigen is unknown. It has no much larger one-base neighbor in the sample; base qualities were not kept. For sequencing of the TCRbeta CDR3 region, genomic DNA was extracted from the sorted cells. The immunoSEQ Assay was used to sequence the TCRbeta CDR3 regions. In TCRdb, the immuneACCESS table is reduced to in-frame sequences with V and J assigned. These tables do not hold every clone; where another copy was compared, an unresolved V gene accounts for under half, and the others remain unexplained. This sample lists 90,000 to 100,000 clones; about 86% were detected once. The ten largest clones capture roughly 1.5% of the sample.

Patients with autoimmune disease history or receiving systemic immunosuppression were excluded from the trial. In every dose cohort, peripheral blood was drawn for TCR sequencing at baseline, cycle 4 day 1, and cycle 7 day 1. Samples came from an open-label, multicenter, first-in-human phase I dose-escalation trial of ivuxolimab. Adults with locally advanced or metastatic melanoma, renal cell carcinoma, hepatocellular carcinoma or head and neck squamous cell carcinoma were enrolled in the trial. Before TCR sequencing, CD4+ T cells and CD8+ T cells from peripheral blood were sorted into separate populations.

The TCR originated in an adult with an advanced solid tumor such as melanoma, head and neck, liver or kidney cancer. The sample in question was CD4+ or CD8+ T cells sorted from blood, obtained in a trial of the OX40 agonist ivuxolimab. The chain was built from TRBV4-2 and TRBJ2-2; 12 central bases correspond to TRBD2. CDR3 region: CASSQARRLAGVREELFF. The DNA is TGTGCCAGCAGCCAAGCGAGGAGACTAGCGGGAGTTAGGGAGGAGCTGTTTTTT.